This entry is about one T cell receptor beta chain. Its target antigen remains unknown. Base qualities are not provided; no much larger clone lies one nucleotide away. The time point label for this specimen denotes: baseline before first vaccination. The vaccinee samples were drawn from two UK trials, COV001 and COV002, one of which was a single-blind randomized controlled phase 2/3 trial testing AZD1222 (ChAdOx1 nCoV-19) in healthy adults. Trial participant PBMC samples were collected at day 0 and day 28 after the second dose for TCRbeta chain sequencing. This entry is derived from a study of T cell responses to AZD1222 COVID-19 vaccine (dated by TCRdb to the early 2020s). Background for the entire study: AZD1222 recipients given second doses at about 4 weeks or at about 12 weeks were pooled, since spike-specific TCR depth and breadth were not found to differ between the two schedules. A total of just over 230 trial participants underwent TCR sequencing, of whom 200 to 220 had received two doses of AZD1222 and around 25 had received two doses of the MenACWY control vaccine. Trial participants were enrolled into age subgroups of 18-55, 56-69 and 70-plus years, which contained 148, 28 and 57 TCR-sequenced participants, respectively. Study-wide conclusions, independent of this receptor: CD4 TCRs associated with the vaccine covered the entire spike protein, and the dominant responses were in regions 160-218 and 743-854. Only six AZD1222 recipients were SARS-CoV-2 seropositive at baseline, limiting conclusions about previously exposed vaccinees. Participants were mostly white British, with more females than males. The authors suggested clonal diversity may have been underestimated. Nearly half of unique spike-specific TCRs reportedly recognized epitopes outside regions mutated in the B.1.351 and B.1.1.7 variants. No day 14 peak-response samples were available, so repertoires were characterized only after the peak T cell response. In the small 56-69-year group, the increase in depth fell short of significance, most likely because of low power. A significant rise in spike-specific TCR breadth and depth was observed after two AZD1222 doses relative to day 0 and relative to MenACWY recipients.

The CDR3 regions of human TCRbeta chains were analyzed by immunosequencing. Processing in the source paper ran as follows. TCRs in the repertoires were matched against a reference library of SARS-CoV-2-specific TCRs that had been generated with the MIRA antigen-specificity platform. Breadth was defined as the fraction of unique TCRs that were SARS-CoV-2-associated. Depth was defined as the fraction of total T cells that were SARS-CoV-2-associated. Using the MIRA data, each spike-specific TCR was mapped to the spike region that the TCR reacts to and placed in a CD4 or CD8 class. Log10-transformed breadth and depth values were compared by one-way ANOVA with Sidak's multiple comparisons tests. TCRdb holds this immuneACCESS table with in-frame rearrangements only. Some clones are missing; in checked studies, unresolved V genes explain under half, and the rest has no known cause. Clonal size and the V and J genes are those of that table, whereas D and trimming came from the DNA. This sample is represented by 160,000 or so clones; 85% to 90% of them were singletons. Jointly, the top ten make up 1.5% to 2% of the sample.

Here the sequenced sample was peripheral blood, taken on day 0 of AZD1222 vaccination. This TCR was sampled from an adult in good health.

The CDR3 reads CSVFLRGEQFF. The DNA reads as follows: TGCAGCGTTTTCCTTCGGGGTGAGCAGTTCTTC. The chain links TRBV29-1 with TRBJ2-1; the D segment could be TRBD2, given 5 matching bases. There are 11 amino acids in the CDR3, from cysteine to phenylalanine inclusive. The only DNA kept is the CDR3, 33 bases in frame from the first base. For CDR1 and CDR2, the germline V gene lists SQVTM and ANQGSEA. At the junction V is shortened by 5 bases and J by 9 bases, with 11 bases in between.